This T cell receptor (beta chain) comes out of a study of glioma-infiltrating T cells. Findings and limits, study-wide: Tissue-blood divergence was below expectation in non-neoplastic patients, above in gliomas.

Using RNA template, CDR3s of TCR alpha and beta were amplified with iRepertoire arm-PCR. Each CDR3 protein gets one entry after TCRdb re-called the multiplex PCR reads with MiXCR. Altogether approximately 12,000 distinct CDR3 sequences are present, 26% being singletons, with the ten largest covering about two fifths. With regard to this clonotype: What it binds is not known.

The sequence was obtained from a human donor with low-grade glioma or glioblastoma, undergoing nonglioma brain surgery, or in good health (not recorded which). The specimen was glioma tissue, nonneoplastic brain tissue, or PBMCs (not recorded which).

The DNA for the CDR3 is TGTGCCAGCAGTTACAGGGTCCCCGAATGGAAGTATTTT. It translates to CASSYRVPEWKYF. The chain has TRBV6-6 and TRBJ2-3; no definite D call. V was pared by 2 bases and J by 13 bases, with 16 bases between. The CDR3 runs to 13 residues. CDR1 and CDR2 (germline): MNHNY, SVGAGI (reference sequence).